The T cell receptor beta chain under discussion was sequenced for a study of T cells in Graves' hyperthyroidism and ophthalmopathy. The investigators amplified TCR beta CDR3 regions from RNA transcripts. HTBI primers were used for first-round RT-PCR of the TCR CDR3. TCRdb redid the calling of the multiplex PCR reads with MiXCR, one entry per CDR3 protein. The data show about 590,000 distinct CDR3 sequences, with roughly 14% seen just once and around 7.8% held by the top ten. This clonotype was seen many times. The clonotype was recovered from a woman aged 30 to 39 with Graves' hyperthyroidism. Sequencing was performed on blood.

The CDR3 nucleotides read TGTGCCAGCAGCTCCTTGCCGGGCTCGGGCCCCTCCATGAACACTGAAGCTTTCTTT. Protein sequence: CASSSLPGSGPSMNTEAFF. This sequence joins TRBV11-3 and TRBJ1-1; D remains unclear. The V and J ends lost 4 bases and 0 bases respectively, with 24 bases between them. This CDR3 comprises 19 residues. In germline, CDR1 is SGHNT, CDR2 YENEEA. The entire variable domain, with the rest obtained from reference TRBV11-3 and TRBJ1-1, is as follows: EAGVVQSPRYKIIEKKQPVAFWCNPISGHNTLYWYLQNLGQGPELLIRYENEEAVDDSQLPKDRFSAERLKGVDSTLKIQPAELGDSAVYLCASSSLPGSGPSMNTEAFFGQGTRLTVV.